This record concerns one T cell receptor beta chain sequence. This specimen comes from a study of T cell changes during pregnancy in multiple sclerosis. Generated by immunoSEQ multiplex PCR, the TCRdb table keeps only in-frame clones and is missing some. The table lists tens of thousands of clones, roughly 92% of them singletons. CDR3 size: 15 residues. V gave up 3 bases and J gave up 5 bases; unmatched junction bases: 9. Germline CDR1 and CDR2: MGHDK and SYGVNS. The sample consisted of CD4+ T cells from peripheral blood mononuclear cells, taken in the third trimester of pregnancy. This clonotype was sampled from a female donor in good health, enrolled as a control in a pregnancy study. The rearrangement joins TRBV25-1 to TRBJ2-5, with TRBD2 matching 7 bases. CDR3 DNA sequence: TGTGCCAGCAGTGAGCCAGCCGGGGGGTACGAGACCCAGTACTTC. Translated, it gives CASSEPAGGYETQYF.